This record looks at one T cell receptor (beta chain) sequence and its context. The sample comes from a study of blood T cell repertoires in COVID-19. Clones were sequenced by immunoSEQ multiplex PCR, and TCRdb holds only the in-frame ones, with some missing. The top ten clones hold 10% to 15% of a sample with 110,000 or so clones, 85% of them seen once. The clonotype comes from a human donor in a cohort sampled during active COVID-19. Sequenced sample: peripheral blood.

The CDR3 reads CASSLSYTGRTGELFF. CDR3 DNA sequence: TGTGCCAGCAGCTTATCGTATACAGGGCGTACCGGGGAGCTGTTTTTT. The chain uses TRBV11-2 and TRBJ2-2, with D maybe TRBD1 (6 bases). The CDR3 covers 16 residues. The V gene lost 2 bases and the J gene lost 5 bases, with 15 bases spanning the gap. Germline V gene data show CDR1 as SGHAT and CDR2 as FQNNGV.